The clone carrying this TCR beta chain was seen just once. Its antigen is currently unknown. The data belong to a study of shared clonotypes between healthy human individuals. Donors, without exception, were Caucasian adults residing in Nashville, Tennessee. General study findings and limits: Exclusively blood specimens were collected; tissue repertoires likely differ.

At the deep level, the assay was run. Unsorted PBMC DNA was run through sequencing on ten immunoSEQ deep assay plates. Profiling relied on immunoSEQ multiplex PCR, and the TCRdb table lists in-frame clones only, not all of them. The data hold roughly 450,000 clones, with about four fifths observed a single time. Sequencing was done on a sample of PBMCs. This sequence was found in a woman aged 35 to 49 in good health. Some clones in this sample may be carry-over from other donors' samples.

The CDR3 loop is CASSKQGAYNEQFF. The CDR3 DNA is TGTGCCAGCAGCAAACAGGGGGCCTACAATGAGCAGTTCTTC. J is TRBJ2-1 and V is TRBV11-2; 8 positions match TRBD1. After removal of 5 bases from V and 2 bases from J, the junction contained 2 bases not matched to a gene. Germline assignment: CDR1 SGHAT and CDR2 FQNNGV. The CDR3 contains 14 residues. Complete variable domain (other parts from reference TRBV11-2 and TRBJ2-1): EAGVAQSPRYKIIEKRQSVAFWCNPISGHATLYWYQQILGQGPKLLIQFQNNGVVDDSQLPKDRFSAERLKGVDSTLKIQPAKLEDSAVYLCASSKQGAYNEQFFGPGTRLTVL.